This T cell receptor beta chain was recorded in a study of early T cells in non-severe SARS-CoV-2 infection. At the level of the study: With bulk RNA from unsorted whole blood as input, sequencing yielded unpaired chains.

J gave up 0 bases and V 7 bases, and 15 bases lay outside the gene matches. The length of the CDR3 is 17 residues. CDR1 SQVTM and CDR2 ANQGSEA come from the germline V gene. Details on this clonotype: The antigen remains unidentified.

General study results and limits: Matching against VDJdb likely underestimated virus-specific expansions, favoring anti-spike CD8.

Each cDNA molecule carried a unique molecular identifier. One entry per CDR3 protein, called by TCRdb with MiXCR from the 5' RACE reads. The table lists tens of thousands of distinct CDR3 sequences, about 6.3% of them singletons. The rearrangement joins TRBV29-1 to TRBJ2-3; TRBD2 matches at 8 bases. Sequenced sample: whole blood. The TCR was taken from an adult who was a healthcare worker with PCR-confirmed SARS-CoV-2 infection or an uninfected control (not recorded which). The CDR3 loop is CSGIPFDSGTSTDTQYF. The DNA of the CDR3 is TGCAGCGGTATCCCTTTTGATAGCGGGACTAGCACAGATACGCAGTATTTT.